This TCR beta chain was sequenced during a study of T cell clusters in autoimmune cytopenias (dated by TCRdb to 2018 to 2020). Background for the entire study: The median TRB sequencing depth was approximately 50,000 reads per sample, and the median number of distinct TRB clonotypes was more than 2,000 per sample. Alongside healthy, CLL and autoimmune hepatitis controls, autoimmune cytopenia patients had their peripheral blood TRB and IGH repertoires sequenced at active disease and again during treatment follow-up. The study was designed to test whether a disease-specific immune repertoire signature usable as a blood-based biomarker is carried by autoimmune cytopenia patients.

Here is what the overall study found, with its caveats: Compared with active autoimmune hepatitis patients, healthy donors had almost three times as many exclusive TRB clusters, a finding consistent with an autoimmunity-wide signature. GLIPH suggested that primary autoimmune cytopenia patients lacked physiological T cell clusters: 40 to 60 clusters were exclusive to healthy donors versus 15 to 20 exclusive to patients. The cluster-lack signature was not seen for secondary cytopenia versus CLL, apparently masked by the dominant lymphoma-associated repertoire. The T cell clusters were defined in silico only, and their functional role remained to be validated experimentally. The TRB repertoire shifts, including less even repertoires in secondary cytopenia and CLL, mostly reflected lymphoma bias and not autoimmunity.

TRB rearrangements were amplified by multiplex PCR using a touch-down protocol with TRB-A and TRB-B primer pools mixed in one tube. Illumina adapters and sample indices were attached to the amplicons through two consecutive PCR reactions using Phusion HS II polymerase. After gel purification with the NucleoSpin Gel and PCR Clean-up kit, the amplicons were quantified by Qubit and checked for quality on an Agilent 2100 Bioanalyzer. Sequencing of the libraries was performed on an Illumina MiSeq with 600-cycle, single-indexed, paired-end runs. The source study handled its data this way. TRB reads were aligned and assembled with MiXCR version 2.1.12 using the default MiXCR reference library. A clone was defined by each unique CDR3 nucleotide sequence, and the analysis included only productive sequences supported by at least two reads. To assess repertoire diversity, an R script computed alpha-parameterized diversity profiles (alpha 0 to 5), which included the Shannon (alpha 1) and Simpson (alpha 2) indices. The tcR package was used to compute combinatorial TRB VJ usage, which was then compared between cohorts by principal component analysis with ade4. Using GLIPH, TCRbeta CDR3s were clustered on pairs of cohorts matched for age and read depth, and a Wilcoxon test was used to compare cluster frequencies. Following reprocessing of the reads by TCRdb, the data hold one row per CDR3 protein sequence and no DNA is available. The V and J calls shown here were made by TCRdb, not taken from the authors' results. The sample table on file contains thousands of distinct CDR3 sequences. About 9.3% of the sample goes to the ten largest clones.

Judged by frequency, this clonotype is medium-sized (0.01 to 0.1%); no count was given. It has no known antigen specificity. For each sample, TRB amplification used approximately 230 ng of peripheral blood genomic DNA, equal to 35,000 to 40,000 genome equivalents. The CDR3 contains 11 residues, cysteine and phenylalanine counted. The coding DNA is unavailable. CDR1 is given as MNHNS and CDR2 as SASEGT, both from the germline V gene. The receptor's source is a human donor with an autoimmune cytopenia or autoimmune hepatitis (not recorded which). The specimen sequenced was peripheral blood. The sequence joins TRBV6-1 to TRBJ1-5. The CDR3 region: CASSENQPQHF.